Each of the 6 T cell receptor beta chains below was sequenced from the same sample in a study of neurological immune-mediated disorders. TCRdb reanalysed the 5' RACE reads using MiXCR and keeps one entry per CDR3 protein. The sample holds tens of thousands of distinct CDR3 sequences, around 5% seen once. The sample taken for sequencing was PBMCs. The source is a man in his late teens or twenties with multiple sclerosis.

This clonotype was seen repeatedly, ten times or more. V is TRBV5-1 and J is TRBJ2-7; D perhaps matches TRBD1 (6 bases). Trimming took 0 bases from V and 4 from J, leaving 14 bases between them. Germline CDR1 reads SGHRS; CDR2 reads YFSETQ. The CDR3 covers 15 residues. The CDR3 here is CASSLVQGAGYEQYF. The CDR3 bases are TGCGCCAGCAGCTTGGTACAGGGTGCTGGGTACGAGCAGTACTTC.

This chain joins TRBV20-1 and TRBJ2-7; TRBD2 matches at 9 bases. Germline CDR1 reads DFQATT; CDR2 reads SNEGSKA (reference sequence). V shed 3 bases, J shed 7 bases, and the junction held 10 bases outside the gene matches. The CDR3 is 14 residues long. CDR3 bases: TGCAGTGCTAGTCGGCGGGGGGGGACAAAAGAGCAGTACTTC. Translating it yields CSASRRGGTKEQYF.

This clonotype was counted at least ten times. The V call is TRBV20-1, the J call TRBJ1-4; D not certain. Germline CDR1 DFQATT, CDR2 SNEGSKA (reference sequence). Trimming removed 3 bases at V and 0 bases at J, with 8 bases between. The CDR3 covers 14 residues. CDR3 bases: TGCAGTGCTAGGGTCCCACCAACTAATGAAAAACTGTTTTTT. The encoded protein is CSARVPPTNEKLFF.

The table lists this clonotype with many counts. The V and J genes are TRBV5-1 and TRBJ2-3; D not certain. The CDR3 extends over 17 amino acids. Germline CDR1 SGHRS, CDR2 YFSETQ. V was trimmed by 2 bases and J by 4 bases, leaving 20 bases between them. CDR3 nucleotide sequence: TGCGCCAGCAGCTTTAATCCGGGCCCCCGGTCCCCAGATACGCAGTATTTT. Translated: CASSFNPGPRSPDTQYF.

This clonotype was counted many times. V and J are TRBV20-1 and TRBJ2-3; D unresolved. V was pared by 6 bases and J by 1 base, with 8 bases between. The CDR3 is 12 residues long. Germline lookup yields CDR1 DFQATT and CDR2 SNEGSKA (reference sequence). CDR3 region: CSAHTGTDTQYF. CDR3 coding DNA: TGCAGTGCCCATACAGGCACAGATACGCAGTATTTT.

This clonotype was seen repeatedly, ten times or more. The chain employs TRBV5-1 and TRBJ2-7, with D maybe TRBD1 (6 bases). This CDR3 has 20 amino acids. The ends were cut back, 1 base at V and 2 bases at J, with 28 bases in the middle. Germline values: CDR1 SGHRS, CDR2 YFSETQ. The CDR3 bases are TGCGCCAGCAGCTTGTGGGGGACAACGGTGCGAGTAGGTCCAACCTACGAGCAGTACTTC. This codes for CASSLWGTTVRVGPTYEQYF.